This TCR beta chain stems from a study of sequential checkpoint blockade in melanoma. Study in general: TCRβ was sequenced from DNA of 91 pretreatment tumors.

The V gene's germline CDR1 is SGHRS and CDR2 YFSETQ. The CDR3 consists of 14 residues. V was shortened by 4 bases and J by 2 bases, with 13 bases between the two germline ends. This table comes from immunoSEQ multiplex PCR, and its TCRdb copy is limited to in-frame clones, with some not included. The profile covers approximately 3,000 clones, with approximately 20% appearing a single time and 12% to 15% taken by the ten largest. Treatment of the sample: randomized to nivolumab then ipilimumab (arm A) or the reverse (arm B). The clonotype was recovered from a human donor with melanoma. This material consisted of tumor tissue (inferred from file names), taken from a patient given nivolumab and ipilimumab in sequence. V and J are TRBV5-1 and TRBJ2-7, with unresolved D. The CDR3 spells CASSLTTVTYEQYF. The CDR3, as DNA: TGCGCCAGCAGCCTGACGACGGTAACCTACGAGCAGTACTTC.